One and the same sample provided the 19 T cell receptor beta chains below, sequenced in a study of cytomegalovirus exposure and HLA in healthy donors. The PCR contained 60 Vbeta and 13 Jbeta primers. Method: immunoSEQ multiplex PCR; TCRdb's copy keeps in-frame clones and lacks some. The repertoire includes approximately 150,000 clones, nearly 70% of them detected once, and more than 9% sits in the top ten. Input material: PBMCs. These receptors all come from a man aged 25 to 40 in good health and CMV-seropositive.

The chain is built from TRBV10-3 and TRBJ2-3; 9 bases line up with TRBD1. V was clipped by 4 bases and J by 2 bases; unmatched bases: 7. Germline-derived CDR1 and CDR2 are ENHRY and SYGVKD. There are 16 residues in the CDR3. This chain's CDR3 is CAISVNRGLNTDTQYF. The CDR3 region has the DNA TGTGCCATCAGTGTAAACAGGGGGCTGAACACAGATACGCAGTATTTT.

V gene TRBV10-2 combines with J gene TRBJ1-1; unclear D gene. V shed 11 bases and J shed 1 base, with 11 bases lying between them. The CDR3 contains 12 residues. CDR1 and CDR2 (germline): WSHSY, SAAADI. The DNA of the CDR3 is TGCGCCTCCCAACAGCCGAACACTGAAGCTTTCTTT. As protein: CASQQPNTEAFF.

This clone appeared a few times. This rearrangement joins TRBV9 to TRBJ2-2; D is perhaps TRBD1 (6 bases). Trimming removed 0 bases from V and 1 base from J, with 10 bases in between. CDR1 is SGDLS, CDR2 YYNGEE, per germline. The CDR3 is 16 residues long. For the CDR3, the DNA is TGTGCCAGCAGCGTAGCTTCGGGACAGAACACCGGGGAGCTGTTTTTT. This encodes CASSVASGQNTGELFF.

The V and J genes are TRBV5-4 and TRBJ2-3; possibly TRBD1 for D (6 bases). The CDR3 has 15 residues. The germline V gene encodes CDR1 SGHNT and CDR2 YYREEE (reference sequence). Trimming shortened V by 3 bases and J by 0 bases, and 11 bases separated the two germline ends. The CDR3 is CASSWGTPSTDTQYF. The DNA for the CDR3 is TGTGCCAGCAGCTGGGGGACACCAAGCACAGATACGCAGTATTTT.

V and J are TRBV6-1 and TRBJ2-7; D is possibly TRBD2 (6 bases). This CDR3 has 13 residues. Germline V gene lookup returns CDR1 MNHNS and CDR2 SASEGT. V lost 10 bases and J 4 bases, leaving 17 bases between the germline ends. CDR3 sequence reads: CATPSTSSYEQYF. CDR3 sequence (DNA): TGTGCCACCCCTTCGACTAGTTCTTACGAGCAGTACTTC.

This clone was observed a handful of times. This sequence joins TRBV27 and TRBJ2-3; TRBD1 might be the D (5 bases). V was shortened by 3 bases and J by 3 bases, with 7 bases between the two germline ends. The germline gives CDR1 MNHEY, CDR2 SMNVEV (reference sequence). The length of the CDR3 is 13 residues. The CDR3 here is CASSFRQTDTQYF. CDR3 in DNA: TGTGCCAGCAGTTTTAGACAGACAGATACGCAGTATTTT.

CDR3 loop: CASSLVRGFFDEQYF. The CDR3 nucleotides read TGTGCCAGCAGCTTGGTTAGGGGCTTCTTCGACGAGCAGTACTTC. The chain carries TRBV5-6 and TRBJ2-7; possible D gene TRBD1, 5 bases. CDR3 length: 15 residues. Trimming took off 0 bases at V and 5 bases at J, with 15 bases between the two ends. Germline loops: CDR1 SGHDT, CDR2 YYEEEE. The entire variable domain, with the rest obtained from reference TRBV5-6 and TRBJ2-7, is as follows: DAGVTQSPTHLIKTRGQQVTLRCSPKSGHDTVSWYQQALGQGPQFIFQYYEEEERQRGNFPDRFSGHQFPNYSSELNVNALLLGDSALYLCASSLVRGFFDEQYFGPGTRLTVT.

CDR3: CASSSPGVNTEAFF. Here the CDR3 DNA reads TGTGCCAGCAGTTCCCCAGGGGTGAACACTGAAGCTTTCTTT. This chain connects TRBV28 to TRBJ1-1, with D perhaps TRBD1 (6 bases). The germline gives CDR1 MDHEN, CDR2 SYDVKM. The V end was cut by 4 bases, the J end by 0 bases, with 9 bases between. The CDR3 runs 14 residues.

This chain links TRBV28 with TRBJ1-3; D unclear. Germline V gives CDR1 MDHEN, CDR2 SYDVKM. This CDR3 spans 17 amino acids. V lost 5 bases and J 0 bases, leaving 17 bases between the germline ends. CDR3 sequence (DNA): TGTGCCAGCAGTCCACCGGAGAAGGTCGCCTCTGGAAACACCATATATTTT. It encodes CASSPPEKVASGNTIYF. Combining the CDR3 with reference TRBV28 and TRBJ1-3 gives the whole variable domain DVKVTQSSRYLVKRTGEKVFLECVQDMDHENMFWYRQDPGLGLRLIYFSYDVKMKEKGDIPEGYSVSREKKERFSLILESASTNQTSMYLCASSPPEKVASGNTIYFGEGSWLTVV.

Details on this clone: A read error may account for a junction end that differs from germline. The genes are TRBV6-5 and TRBJ2-7; the match to TRBD2 covers 9 bases. Germline V CDR1 and CDR2: MNHEY, SVGAGI. The CDR3 is 15 amino acids. CDR3 DNA: TGTGCCAGCAGTTACGATGGACTAGCGTCCTCCGAGCAGTACTTC. Its protein is CASSYDGLASSEQYF.

The chain is built from TRBV5-1 and TRBJ2-1, with TRBD1 matching 7 bases. Germline V gene lookup returns CDR1 SGHRS and CDR2 YFSETQ. Germline trimming cut 3 bases from V and 0 bases from J; bases unmatched to any gene: 3. The CDR3 consists of 15 residues. Here the CDR3 DNA reads TGCGCCAGCAGCTGGGGGACAGTCTCCTACAATGAGCAGTTCTTC. It yields the protein CASSWGTVSYNEQFF.

This chain joins TRBV5-1 and TRBJ1-2; D perhaps matches TRBD1 (5 bases). V lost 5 bases, J lost 6 bases, and 26 bases lay in between. The CDR3 spans 17 residues. Per the germline V gene, CDR1 is SGHRS and CDR2 is YFSETQ. This CDR3 is CASSYDLTALRVNGYTF. CDR3 DNA sequence: TGCGCCAGCAGTTATGACCTGACAGCCCTCAGGGTGAATGGCTACACCTTC. Supplemented by reference TRBV5-1 and TRBJ1-2, the full variable domain reads KAGVTQTPRYLIKTRGQQVTLSCSPISGHRSVSWYQQTPGQGLQFLFEYFSETQRNKGNFPGRFSGRQFSNSRSEMNVSTLELGDSALYLCASSYDLTALRVNGYTFGSGTRLTVV.

The chain couples TRBV15 to TRBJ1-1; 8 bases line up with TRBD1. Germline V CDR1 and CDR2: LNHNV, YYDKDF (reference sequence). Trimming took 2 bases from V and 5 from J; bases not matched to a gene: 7. The CDR3 is made up of 15 amino acids. CDR3 sequence: CATSRTDRVNTEAFF. The CDR3 coding sequence is TGTGCCACCAGCAGAACGGACAGGGTTAATACTGAAGCTTTCTTT.

V is TRBV7-9 and J is TRBJ2-7; D is perhaps TRBD1 (6 bases). The V gene's germline CDR1 is SEHNR and CDR2 FQNEAQ (reference sequence). Trimming stripped 4 bases from V and 1 base from J, with 11 bases between. The CDR3 totals 14 residues. The CDR3 loop reads CASSWTASSYEQYF. The CDR3 DNA is TGTGCCAGCAGCTGGACAGCGTCGTCCTACGAGCAGTACTTC.

The V gene is TRBV7-3, the J gene TRBJ1-1; maybe TRBD1 (5 bases). Per germline, CDR1 SGHTA and CDR2 FQGTGA. CDR3 size: 13 residues. Trimming took off 5 bases at V and 0 bases at J, with 7 bases between the two ends. This chain's CDR3 is CASSKTVNTEAFF. The CDR3 DNA reads TGTGCCAGCAGCAAGACAGTGAACACTGAAGCTTTCTTT.

The gene calls are TRBV6-5 and TRBJ2-2; D gene uncertain. V lost 6 bases and J lost 6, with 11 bases in between. This CDR3 is built from 13 residues. Germline loops: CDR1 MNHEY, CDR2 SVGAGI. The chain's CDR3 is CASRKGESGELFF. The CDR3 region has the DNA TGTGCCAGCAGGAAAGGAGAGTCCGGGGAGCTGTTTTTT.

This sequence joins TRBV11-3 and TRBJ1-3; D perhaps matches TRBD1 (6 bases). Germline V gene lookup returns CDR1 SGHNT and CDR2 YENEEA. V lost 5 bases and J 0 bases, leaving 14 bases between the germline ends. This CDR3 spans 16 amino acids. The CDR3 sequence is CASSPQGRLSGNTIYF. In DNA, the CDR3 is TGTGCCAGCAGCCCACAGGGACGCCTCTCTGGAAACACCATATATTTT.

The rearrangement joins TRBV6-1 to TRBJ1-3; a possible D gene is TRBD1 (6 bases). V was cut by 6 bases and J by 1 base, with 10 bases left in between. The CDR3 consists of 14 residues. Germline V gene sequence: CDR1 MNHNS, CDR2 SASEGT. The DNA of the CDR3 is TGTGCCAGCAGCGCCACAGGGTCTGGAAACACCATATATTTT. Its protein is CASSATGSGNTIYF.

The chain employs TRBV30 and TRBJ2-3; TRBD1 aligns across 11 bases. The CDR3 extends over 15 amino acids. Trimming at V came to 2 bases and at J to 4 bases, leaving 5 bases not matched to a gene. Germline CDR1 GTSNPN, CDR2 SVGIG (reference sequence). CDR3 bases: TGTGCCTGGAGTCAACGGGACAGGGGGTCAGATACGCAGTATTTT. Its translation is CAWSQRDRGSDTQYF. Using reference TRBV30 and TRBJ2-3 for the parts outside the CDR3, the full variable domain is SQTIHQWPATLVQPVGSPLSLECTVEGTSNPNLYWYRQAAGRGLQLLFYSVGIGQISSEVPQNLSASRPQDRQFILSSKKLLLSDSGFYLCAWSQRDRGSDTQYFGPGTRLTVL.